Shown below are 4 T cell receptor beta chains from a single sample sequenced in a study of CD8 T cells in Susac syndrome. The authors reverse transcribed roughly 0.5 to 1 ug RNA with random hexamers. TCRdb re-called the immunoSEQ multiplex PCR reads with MiXCR, one entry per CDR3 protein. The sample contains some 100,000 distinct CDR3 sequences, 96% of which appear only once. The sequencing sample was made of CD4+ T cells from PBMCs. All receptors derive from a human donor in good health.

The gene calls are TRBV13 and TRBJ2-7, with D unclear. This CDR3 region has 16 residues. Trimming pared 5 bases from V and 0 bases from J, leaving 17 bases between. Germline CDR1 PRHDT, CDR2 FYEKMQ (reference sequence). CDR3 protein: CASSPLVARSSYEQYF. The CDR3 DNA reads TGTGCCAGCAGCCCTCTGGTCGCCAGGAGCTCCTACGAGCAGTACTTC.

The V call is TRBV9, the J call TRBJ2-5; TRBD2 aligns across 9 bases. The CDR3 runs to 16 residues. With 0 bases clipped from V and 7 bases from J, the junction kept 10 bases outside the gene matches. Germline V lookup: CDR1 SGDLS, CDR2 YYNGEE. The DNA of the CDR3 is TGTGCCAGCAGCGTAGATAGCGGGGGCGCGAGTGGGACCCAGTACTTC. It yields the protein CASSVDSGGASGTQYF.

The chain is built from TRBV12-3 or TRBV12-4 and TRBJ2-6; no definite D call. The CDR3 covers 15 residues. V was clipped by 2 bases and J by 2 bases, with 7 bases between them. The CDR3 coding sequence is TGTGCCAGCAGTTTAACGTCAACTGGGGCCAACGTCCTGACTTTC. Protein: CASSLTSTGANVLTF.

This chain uses TRBV11-3 with TRBJ1-6; D gene uncertain. The V gene lost 3 bases and the J gene lost 3 bases, with 3 bases spanning the gap. The CDR3 is 13 residues long. Germline-derived CDR1 and CDR2 are SGHNT and YENEEA. In DNA, the CDR3 is TGTGCCAGCAGCTTGAACTATAATTCACCCCTCCACTTT. The encoded protein is CASSLNYNSPLHF. Full variable domain (remainder filled in from reference TRBV11-3 and TRBJ1-6): EAGVVQSPRYKIIEKKQPVAFWCNPISGHNTLYWYLQNLGQGPELLIRYENEEAVDDSQLPKDRFSAERLKGVDSTLKIQPAELGDSAVYLCASSLNYNSPLHFGNGTRLTVT.